The sequence of this T cell receptor (beta chain) was determined in a study of T cell clones after liver transplantation (dated by TCRdb to about 2019). With regard to the full study: The samples were obtained from ITN030ST, a randomized trial that attempted immunosuppression withdrawal within 2 years after liver transplantation. Blood samples were collected pre-transplant, pre-randomization before withdrawal, and post-randomization after either full withdrawal or failed withdrawal. As an antigen-independent comparator for donor-reactive sequences, third party-reactive TCRbeta sequences were also identified from pre-transplant MLRs. After a pre-transplant mixed lymphocyte reaction, TCRbeta sequencing was used to pinpoint donor-reactive T cell clones, which were subsequently tracked in post-transplant blood. Subjects received no induction therapy and standard immunosuppression until randomization at 12-24 months post-transplant. Of the 8 liver transplant recipients making up the studied cohort, 3 were classified as tolerant and 5 as non-tolerant. Tolerance meant complete immunosuppression withdrawal for at least one year without liver enzymes rising beyond twice the upper limit of normal. Three of the eight recipients were HCV-positive; the others were transplanted for non-autoimmune, non-viral indications. Overall results and qualifications from the work: Low numbers of available donor cells limited the measurable donor-reactive repertoire in two subjects. The decline in donor-reactive sequences exceeded the decline in third party-reactive sequences, suggesting partial antigen-specific deletion that was unrelated to withdrawal success. The conclusions were considered preliminary, being limited by small, heterogeneous patient numbers and non-standardized post-transplant time points. A significant post-transplant decrease in circulating donor-reactive CD4 TCRbeta sequences was observed in most of the 8 subjects, irrespective of tolerance or HCV status. Because allograft tissue specimens were not available, migration of donor-reactive T cells into the graft, rather than deletion, may have occurred. Once repertoire turnover was taken into account, donor-reactive detection showed a significant reduction for CD4 in 7 of 8 subjects and for CD8 in 8 of 8.

Thawed unstimulated PBMCs were stained for CD3, CD4 and CD8 and FACS-sorted into CD3+CD4+ and CD3+CD8+ populations. All 8 studied subjects were randomized to withdrawal of immunosuppression. Genomic DNA was isolated with the Qiagen DNeasy Blood and Tissue Kit. Using immunoSEQ, frozen genomic DNA was subjected to high-throughput TCRbeta CDR3 sequencing, a process that included PCR amplification, mapping, bias correction and internal controls. Per the source publication's procedure: Only productive rearrangements were retained, with each unique TCRbeta sequence defined by its CDR3 nucleotide sequence together with its V and J gene. For a sequence to be called donor-reactive, it needed a frequency of at least 0.01% and at least 5-fold expansion in CFSE-low cells compared with unstimulated pre-transplant cells. To ensure at least 90% detection power, minimum frequency thresholds were set for each subject based on that subject's lowest-template unstimulated sample. Jensen-Shannon divergence between the top 1000 TCRbeta sequences after and before transplant was used to measure repertoire turnover. Two-sided Fisher's exact tests were used to test for changes in the detection of donor-reactive sequences. The table comes from immuneACCESS by way of TCRdb, which keeps in-frame sequences with V and J called. Part of the clones is missing from these tables; in studies checked, under half for an unresolved V gene and the rest for unknown reasons. The DNA was the basis for D and trimming; V, J and clone size are from that table. Across this sample there are about 33,000 clones, with about 95% seen only once. The ten most abundant clones make up roughly 26% of the sample.

As for this clone: It has no known antigen specificity. Base qualities are not at hand, and no much larger clone is one base apart.

Unmatched junction bases come to 7, with V trimmed by 4 bases and J by 4 bases. The CDR3 has 15 amino acids, counting the end cysteine and phenylalanine. The read is trimmed to its CDR3 DNA, 45 bases read in frame from base 1. Taken from the germline V gene (reference sequence), the CDR1 and CDR2 loops are SEHNR and FQNEAQ. The chain is encoded by TRBV7-9 joined to TRBJ2-1; 7 bases in the junction line up with TRBD2. The sample was CD8+ T cells from blood, taken 12 months after liver transplant. The sequence derives from a human patient who received a liver transplant. Post transplant, some T cells may arise from the graft donor. The DNA reads TGTGCCAGCAGCTCTAGCGGACCCGTTTACAATGAGCAGTTCTTC. Its product reads: CASSSSGPVYNEQFF. With all but the CDR3 taken from the reference TRBV7-9 and TRBJ2-1 genes, the full variable domain is: DTGVSQNPRHKITKRGQNVTFRCDPISEHNRLYWYRQTLGQGPEFLTYFQNEAQLEKSRLLSDRFSAERPKGSFSTLEIQRTEQGDSAMYLCASSSSGPVYNEQFFGPGTRLTVL.